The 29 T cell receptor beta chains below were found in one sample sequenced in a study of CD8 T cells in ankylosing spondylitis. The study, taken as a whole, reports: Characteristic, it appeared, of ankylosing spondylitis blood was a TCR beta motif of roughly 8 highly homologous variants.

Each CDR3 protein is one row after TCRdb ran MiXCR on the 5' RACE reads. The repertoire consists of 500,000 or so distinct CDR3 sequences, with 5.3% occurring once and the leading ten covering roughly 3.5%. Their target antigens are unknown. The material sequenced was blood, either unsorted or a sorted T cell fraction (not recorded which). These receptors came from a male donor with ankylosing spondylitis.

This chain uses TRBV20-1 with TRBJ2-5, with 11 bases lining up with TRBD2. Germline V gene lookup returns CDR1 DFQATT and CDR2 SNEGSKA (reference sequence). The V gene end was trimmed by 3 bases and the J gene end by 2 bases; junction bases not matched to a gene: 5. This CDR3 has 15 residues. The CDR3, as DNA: TGCAGTGCTAGGTCGGGACTAGCGGATCAAGAGACCCAGTACTTC. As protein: CSARSGLADQETQYF.

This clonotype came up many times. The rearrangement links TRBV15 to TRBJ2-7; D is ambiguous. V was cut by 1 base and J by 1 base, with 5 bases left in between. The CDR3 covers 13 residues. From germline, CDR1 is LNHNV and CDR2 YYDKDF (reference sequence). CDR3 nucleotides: TGTGCCACCAGCAGAGTAGGGTCCTACGAGCAGTACTTC. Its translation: CATSRVGSYEQYF.

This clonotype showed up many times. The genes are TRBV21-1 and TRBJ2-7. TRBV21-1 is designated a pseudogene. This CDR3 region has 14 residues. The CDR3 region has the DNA TGTGCCAGCTCGCGCGGACGGAGAACCTACGAGCAGTACTTC. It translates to CASSRGRRTYEQYF.

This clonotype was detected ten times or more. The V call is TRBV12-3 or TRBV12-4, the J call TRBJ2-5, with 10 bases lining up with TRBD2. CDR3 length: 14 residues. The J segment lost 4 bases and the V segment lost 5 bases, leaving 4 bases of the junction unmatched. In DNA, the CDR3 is TGTGCCAGCAGTCCTAGCGGGGGAACAGAGACCCAGTACTTC. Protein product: CASSPSGGTETQYF.

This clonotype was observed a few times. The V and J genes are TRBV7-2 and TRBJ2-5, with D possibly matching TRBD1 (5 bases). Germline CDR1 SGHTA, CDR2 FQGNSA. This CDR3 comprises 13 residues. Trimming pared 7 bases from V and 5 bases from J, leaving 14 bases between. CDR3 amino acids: CASTQNRRETQYF. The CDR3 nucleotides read TGTGCCAGCACCCAAAACAGGCGGGAGACCCAGTACTTC.

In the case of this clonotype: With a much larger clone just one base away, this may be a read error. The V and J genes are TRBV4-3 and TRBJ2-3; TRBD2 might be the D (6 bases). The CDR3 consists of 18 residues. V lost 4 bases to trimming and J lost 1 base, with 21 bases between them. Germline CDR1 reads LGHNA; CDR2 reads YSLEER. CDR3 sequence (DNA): TGCGCCAGCAGCCGACTAGATGTTGGAGGCGGCGGCACAGATACGCAGTATTTT. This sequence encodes CASSRLDVGGGGTDTQYF.

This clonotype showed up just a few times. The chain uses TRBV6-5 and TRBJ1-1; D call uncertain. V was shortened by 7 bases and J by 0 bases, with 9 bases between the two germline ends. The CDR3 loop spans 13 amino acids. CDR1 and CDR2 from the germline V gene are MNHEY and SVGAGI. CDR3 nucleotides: TGTGCCAGCACGTTCTCGATGAACACTGAAGCTTTCTTT. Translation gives CASTFSMNTEAFF.

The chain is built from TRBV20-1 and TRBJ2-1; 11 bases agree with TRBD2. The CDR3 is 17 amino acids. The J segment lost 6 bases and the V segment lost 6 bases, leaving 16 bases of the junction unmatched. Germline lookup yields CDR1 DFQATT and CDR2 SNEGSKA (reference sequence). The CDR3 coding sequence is TGCAGTGCCCGCTCCCCTAGGCTAGCGGGAGGATCCAATGAGCAGTTCTTC. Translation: CSARSPRLAGGSNEQFF.

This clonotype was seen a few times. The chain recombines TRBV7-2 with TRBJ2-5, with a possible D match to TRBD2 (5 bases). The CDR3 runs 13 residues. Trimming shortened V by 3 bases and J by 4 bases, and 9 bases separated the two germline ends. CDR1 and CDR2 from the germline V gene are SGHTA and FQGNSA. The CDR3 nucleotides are TGTGCCAGCAGCTTTGTAGCGCTAGAGACCCAGTACTTC. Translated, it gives CASSFVALETQYF.

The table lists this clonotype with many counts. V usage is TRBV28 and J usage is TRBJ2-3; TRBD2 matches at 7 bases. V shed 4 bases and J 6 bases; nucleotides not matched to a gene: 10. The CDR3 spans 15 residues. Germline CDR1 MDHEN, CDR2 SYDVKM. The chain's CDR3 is CASSSPGWGGDTQYF. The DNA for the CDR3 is TGTGCCAGCAGTTCACCGGGCTGGGGGGGGGATACGCAGTATTTT.

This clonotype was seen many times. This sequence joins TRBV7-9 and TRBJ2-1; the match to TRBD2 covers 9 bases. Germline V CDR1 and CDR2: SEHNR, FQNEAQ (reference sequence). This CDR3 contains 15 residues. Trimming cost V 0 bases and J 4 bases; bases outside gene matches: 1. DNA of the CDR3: TGTGCCAGCAGCTTAGCTAGCGGGAGATACAATGAGCAGTTCTTC. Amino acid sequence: CASSLASGRYNEQFF.

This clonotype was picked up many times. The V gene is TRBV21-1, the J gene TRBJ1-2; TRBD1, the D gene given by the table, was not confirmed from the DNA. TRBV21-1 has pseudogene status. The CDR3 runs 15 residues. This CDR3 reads CASSKGRESSYGYTF. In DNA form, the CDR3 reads TGTGCCAGCAGCAAAGGCAGGGAGTCTAGCTATGGCTACACCTTC.

Here the CDR3 reads CSAPGGADEQYF. CDR3 nucleotide sequence: TGCAGTGCCCCCGGTGGGGCCGACGAGCAGTACTTC. The chain recombines TRBV20-1 with TRBJ2-7, with a tentative D call TRBD1 (5 bases). Trimming shortened V by 6 bases and J by 5 bases, and 14 bases separated the two germline ends. This CDR3 has 12 residues. The germline gives CDR1 DFQATT, CDR2 SNEGSKA (reference sequence).

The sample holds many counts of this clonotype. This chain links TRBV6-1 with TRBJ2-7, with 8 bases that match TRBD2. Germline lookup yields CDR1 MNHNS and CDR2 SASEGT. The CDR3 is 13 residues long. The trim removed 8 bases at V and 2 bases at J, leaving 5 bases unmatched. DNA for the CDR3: TGTGCCAGCGGAGCGGGGGCCCCCTACGAGCAGTACTTC. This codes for CASGAGAPYEQYF.

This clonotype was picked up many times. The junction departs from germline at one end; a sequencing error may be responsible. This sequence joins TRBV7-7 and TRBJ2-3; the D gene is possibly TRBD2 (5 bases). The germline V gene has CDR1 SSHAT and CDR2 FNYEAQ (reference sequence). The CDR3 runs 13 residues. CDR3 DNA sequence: TGTGCTAGCAGCTTCCCGAACTCGGGGACGCAGTATTTT. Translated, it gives CASSFPNSGTQYF.

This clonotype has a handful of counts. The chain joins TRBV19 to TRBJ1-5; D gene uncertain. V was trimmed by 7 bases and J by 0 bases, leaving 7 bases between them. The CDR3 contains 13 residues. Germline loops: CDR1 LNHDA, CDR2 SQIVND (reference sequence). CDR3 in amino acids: CASKQYSNQPQHF. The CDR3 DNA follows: TGTGCCAGTAAACAATATAGCAATCAGCCCCAGCATTTT.

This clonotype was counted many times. The CDR3 sequence: CASSLSSHYEQYF. Written as DNA, the CDR3 is TGCGCCAGCAGCTTGTCTAGTCACTACGAGCAGTACTTC. The chain employs TRBV5-1 and TRBJ2-7; D remains ambiguous. The length of the CDR3 is 13 residues. The germline V gene encodes CDR1 SGHRS and CDR2 YFSETQ. Trimming shortened V by 1 base and J by 3 bases, and 8 bases separated the two germline ends. Full variable domain (remainder filled in from reference TRBV5-1 and TRBJ2-7): KAGVTQTPRYLIKTRGQQVTLSCSPISGHRSVSWYQQTPGQGLQFLFEYFSETQRNKGNFPGRFSGRQFSNSRSEMNVSTLELGDSALYLCASSLSSHYEQYFGPGTRLTVT.

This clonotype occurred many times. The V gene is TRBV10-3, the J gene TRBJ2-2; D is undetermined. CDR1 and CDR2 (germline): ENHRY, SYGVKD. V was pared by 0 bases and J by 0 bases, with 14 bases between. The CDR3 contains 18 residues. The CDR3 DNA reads TGTGCCATCAGTGAGTCAGGTTTTGATGTCGCGAACACCGGGGAGCTGTTTTTT. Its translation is CAISESGFDVANTGELFF.

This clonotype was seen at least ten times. The DNA for the CDR3 is TGTGCCAGCAGCCTTGGACAGGGGGACGGCTATGGCTACACCTTC. It codes for CASSLGQGDGYGYTF. The genes are TRBV7-2 and TRBJ1-2, with 10 bases that match TRBD1. This CDR3 has 15 amino acids. Germline V gives CDR1 SGHTA, CDR2 FQGNSA. The trim removed 5 bases at V and 4 bases at J, leaving 7 bases unmatched.

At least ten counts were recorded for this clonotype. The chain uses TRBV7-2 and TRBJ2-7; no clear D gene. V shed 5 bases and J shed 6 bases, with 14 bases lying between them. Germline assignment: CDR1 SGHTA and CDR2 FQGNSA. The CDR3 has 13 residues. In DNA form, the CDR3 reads TGTGCCAGCAGCAAAGACGGCCGGGTCGAGCAGTACTTC. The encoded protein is CASSKDGRVEQYF.

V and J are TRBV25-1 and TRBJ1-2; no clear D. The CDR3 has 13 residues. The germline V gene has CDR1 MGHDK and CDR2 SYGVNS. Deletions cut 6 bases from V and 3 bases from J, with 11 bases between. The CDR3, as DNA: TGTGCCAGCAGGACCGTTTCGGACTATGGCTACACCTTC. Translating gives CASRTVSDYGYTF.

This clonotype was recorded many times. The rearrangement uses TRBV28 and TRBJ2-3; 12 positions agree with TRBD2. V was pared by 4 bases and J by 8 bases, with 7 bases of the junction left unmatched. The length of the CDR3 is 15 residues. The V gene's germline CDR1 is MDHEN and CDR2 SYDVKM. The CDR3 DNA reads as TGTGCCAGCAGTTCTAGCGGGAGGGCCCCGGTTACGCAGTATTTT. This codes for CASSSSGRAPVTQYF.

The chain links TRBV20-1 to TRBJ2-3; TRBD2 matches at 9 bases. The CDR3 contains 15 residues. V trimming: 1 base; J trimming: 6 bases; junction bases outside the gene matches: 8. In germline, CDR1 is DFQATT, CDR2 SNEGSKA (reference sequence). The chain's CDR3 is CSARGSLAGPDTQYF. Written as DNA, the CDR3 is TGCAGTGCTAGAGGATCCCTAGCGGGGCCGGATACGCAGTATTTT.

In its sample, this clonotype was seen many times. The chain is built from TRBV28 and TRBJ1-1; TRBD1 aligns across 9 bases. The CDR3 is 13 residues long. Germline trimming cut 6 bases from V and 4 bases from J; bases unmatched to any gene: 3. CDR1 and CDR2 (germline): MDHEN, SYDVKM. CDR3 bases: TGTGCCAGCAGAGTGGGACAGGGCACTGAAGCTTTCTTT. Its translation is CASRVGQGTEAFF.

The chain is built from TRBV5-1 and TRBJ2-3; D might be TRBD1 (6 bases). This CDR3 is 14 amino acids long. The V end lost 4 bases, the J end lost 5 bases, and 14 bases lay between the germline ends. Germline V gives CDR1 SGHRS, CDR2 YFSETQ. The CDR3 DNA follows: TGCGCCAGCAGCCATCCCCCCAGGGGAGATACGCAGTATTTT. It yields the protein CASSHPPRGDTQYF.

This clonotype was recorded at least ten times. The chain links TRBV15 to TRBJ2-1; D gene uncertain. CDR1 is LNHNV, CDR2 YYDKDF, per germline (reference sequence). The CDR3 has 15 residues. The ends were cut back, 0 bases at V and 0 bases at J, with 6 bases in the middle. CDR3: CATSRDPNSYNEQFF. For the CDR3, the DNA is TGTGCCACCAGCAGAGACCCCAACTCCTACAATGAGCAGTTCTTC.

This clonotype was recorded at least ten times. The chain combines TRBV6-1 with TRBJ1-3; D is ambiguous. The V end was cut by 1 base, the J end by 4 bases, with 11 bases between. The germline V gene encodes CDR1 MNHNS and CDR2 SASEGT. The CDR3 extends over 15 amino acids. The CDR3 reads CASSEGLSRGNTIYF. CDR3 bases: TGTGCCAGCAGTGAAGGGCTCTCGCGGGGAAACACCATATATTTT.

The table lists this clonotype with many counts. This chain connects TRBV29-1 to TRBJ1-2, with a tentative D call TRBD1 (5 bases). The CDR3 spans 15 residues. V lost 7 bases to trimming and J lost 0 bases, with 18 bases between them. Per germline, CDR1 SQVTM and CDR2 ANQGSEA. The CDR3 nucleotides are TGCAGCGCCGTCGGGTTGGGGGGGACTAACTATGGCTACACCTTC. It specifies CSAVGLGGTNYGYTF. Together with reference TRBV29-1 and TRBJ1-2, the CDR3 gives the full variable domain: SAVISQKPSRDICQRGTSLTIQCQVDSQVTMMFWYRQQPGQSLTLIATANQGSEATYESGFVIDKFPISRPNLTFSTLTVSNMSPEDSSIYLCSAVGLGGTNYGYTFGSGTRLTVV.

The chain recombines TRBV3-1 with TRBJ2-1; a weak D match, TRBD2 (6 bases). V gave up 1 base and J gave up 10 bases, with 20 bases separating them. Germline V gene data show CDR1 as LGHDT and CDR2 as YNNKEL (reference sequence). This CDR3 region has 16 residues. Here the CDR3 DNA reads TGTGCCAGCAGCCAAGGTGCGGCGGGAACGCCAACCGAGCAGTTCTTC. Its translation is CASSQGAAGTPTEQFF.